This T cell receptor (beta chain) appears in the sequencing data of a study of blood T cell repertoires in COVID-19. Study overall: PBMCs, B-cell-depleted T cells, or T cells were the source of the cDNA or gDNA that made up the material.

In the source study's methods: It was from reference gene primer amplification that nucleated cell counts were estimated. TCRdb's table, derived via immunoSEQ multiplex PCR, lists solely in-frame clones and lacks some. V and J calls and clone size are given by that table; D and trimming were obtained from the DNA. The sample has about 24,000 clones, about 88% seen once; the top ten hold about 25%. This receptor was obtained from a man between 65 and 85 years old with COVID-19, enrolled during active disease. Sequences were obtained from peripheral blood.

CDR3 protein: CASSLRTGAEEQYF. CDR3 DNA: TGTGCCAGCTCACTTAGGACAGGGGCGGAGGAGCAGTACTTC. The chain employs TRBV18 and TRBJ2-7, with 9 bases identical to TRBD1. Germline V CDR1 and CDR2: KGHSH, LQKENI. CDR3 length: 14 residues. Trimming at V came to 4 bases and at J to 7 bases, leaving 8 bases not matched to a gene.